The 23 T cell receptor beta chains below come from one sample, sequenced in a study of blood T cell repertoires in COVID-19. Libraries were prepared by immunoSEQ multiplex PCR; TCRdb keeps only in-frame clonotypes and omits some of them. The data hold about 99,000 clones, with 84% observed a single time. The specimen was peripheral blood. Receptors were obtained from a man in his 70s with active or convalescent COVID-19.

V and J are TRBV19 and TRBJ1-1; 8 bases map to TRBD1. Germline CDR1 LNHDA, CDR2 SQIVND (reference sequence). CDR3 length equals 16 residues. V was clipped by 4 bases and J by 1 base; unmatched bases: 8. CDR3 protein: CASSTTWTGSNTEAFF. CDR3 bases: TGTGCCAGTAGTACCACTTGGACAGGGTCGAACACTGAAGCTTTCTTT.

The chain joins TRBV27 to TRBJ2-1, with TRBD1 matching 9 bases. The CDR3 contains 15 residues. Germline assignment: CDR1 MNHEY and CDR2 SMNVEV (reference sequence). V shed 3 bases and J 8 bases; nucleotides not matched to a gene: 8. CDR3 sequence reads: CASSFWDRVNDEQFF. The CDR3 DNA sequence: TGTGCCAGCAGTTTTTGGGACAGGGTGAACGATGAGCAGTTCTTC.

This chain joins TRBV30 and TRBJ1-2, with 8 bases that match TRBD1. From germline, CDR1 is GTSNPN and CDR2 SVGIG (reference sequence). The CDR3 spans 17 residues. V shed 1 base and J 4 bases; nucleotides not matched to a gene: 14. The CDR3 sequence: CAWSGPSWTGQSYGYTF. Written as DNA, the CDR3 is TGTGCCTGGAGTGGGCCCTCCTGGACAGGGCAATCCTATGGCTACACCTTC.

This clone has just one count. The genes are TRBV6-5 and TRBJ2-3; 9 bases are a match to TRBD1. CDR1 and CDR2 from the germline V gene are MNHEY and SVGAGI. CDR3 size: 14 residues. The trim removed 7 bases at V and 4 bases at J, leaving 6 bases unmatched. The CDR3 loop is CASKEQGAADTQYF. CDR3 DNA: TGTGCCAGCAAGGAACAGGGGGCGGCAGATACGCAGTATTTT.

V gene TRBV5-4 combines with J gene TRBJ1-3; 9 positions match TRBD1. Germline V gene sequence: CDR1 SGHNT, CDR2 YYREEE (reference sequence). The ends lost 0 bases at V and 1 base at J; junction bases unmatched: 8. This CDR3 is built from 18 residues. This CDR3 is CASSLAGTGFGSGNTIYF. Written as DNA, the CDR3 is TGTGCCAGCAGCTTGGCTGGGACAGGGTTCGGATCTGGAAACACCATATATTTT. Full variable domain (missing parts from reference TRBV5-4 and TRBJ1-3): ETGVTQSPTHLIKTRGQQVTLRCSSQSGHNTVSWYQQALGQGPQFIFQYYREEENGRGNFPPRFSGLQFPNYSSELNVNALELDDSALYLCASSLAGTGFGSGNTIYFGEGSWLTVV.

This clone was picked up one time. V gene TRBV12-3 or TRBV12-4 combines with J gene TRBJ1-4, with D unclear. The CDR3 contains 13 residues. The V and J ends lost 6 bases and 4 bases respectively, with 9 bases between them. Here the CDR3 reads CASRRTDNEKLFF. CDR3 nucleotide sequence: TGTGCCAGCAGAAGAACAGATAATGAAAAACTGTTTTTT.

The gene calls are TRBV13 and TRBJ2-5; D unresolved. V was shortened by 2 bases and J by 1 base, with 5 bases between the two germline ends. This CDR3 region has 13 residues. The germline CDR1 and CDR2 sequences are PRHDT and FYEKMQ (reference sequence). Here the CDR3 DNA reads TGTGCCAGCAGCTTACAGATCCAAGAGACCCAGTACTTC. Amino acids: CASSLQIQETQYF.

The chain combines TRBV2 with TRBJ1-1, with D tentatively TRBD1 (5 bases). V lost 0 bases and J 4 bases, leaving 12 bases between the germline ends. The CDR3 is 15 amino acids. CDR1 is SNHLY, CDR2 FYNNEI, per germline. CDR3 protein: CASSEAQMGGTEAFF. For the CDR3, the DNA is TGTGCCAGCAGTGAAGCGCAAATGGGGGGCACTGAAGCTTTCTTT.

This sequence joins TRBV2 and TRBJ1-5, with TRBD1 matching over 9 bases. CDR1 is SNHLY and CDR2 is FYNNEI in the germline V gene. V lost 7 bases to trimming and J lost 3 bases; unmatched junction nucleotides: 7. CDR3 length: 15 residues. The CDR3 loop is CASKSGTGNNQPQHF. In nucleotides, the CDR3 is TGTGCCAGCAAATCCGGGACAGGGAACAATCAGCCCCAGCATTTT.

The CDR3 DNA reads as TGTGCCAGCAGCCAGCAACCGGGACTAGCGGGGACTAGCACAGATACGCAGTATTTT. This codes for CASSQQPGLAGTSTDTQYF. The V call is TRBV3-1 (or the pseudogene TRBV3-2), the J call TRBJ2-3, with 13 bases lining up with TRBD2. The trim removed 3 bases at V and 0 bases at J, leaving 9 bases unmatched. CDR1 is LGHDT and CDR2 is YNNKEL in the germline V gene (reference sequence). The CDR3 is 19 amino acids.

The rearrangement uses TRBV7-2 and TRBJ1-5; 9 nucleotides align to TRBD1. There are 15 residues in the CDR3. Germline CDR1 reads SGHTA; CDR2 reads FQGNSA. J lost 3 bases, V lost 5 bases, and 5 bases had no gene match. CDR3 protein: CASSPDRGSNQPQHF. CDR3 nucleotides: TGTGCCAGCAGCCCGGACAGGGGATCCAATCAGCCCCAGCATTTT.

This chain uses TRBV6-4 with TRBJ1-6, with 8 bases that match TRBD1. Germline CDR1 is MRHNA and CDR2 is SNTAGT. The CDR3 is 13 amino acids. The V segment lost 8 bases and the J segment 7 bases; nucleotides outside the gene matches: 4. The CDR3 loop reads CASSPGGNSPLHF. CDR3 in DNA: TGTGCCAGCTCTCCAGGGGGCAATTCACCCCTCCACTTT.

The chain has TRBV7-9 and TRBJ2-3; D is unclear. The germline gives CDR1 SEHNR, CDR2 FQNEAQ (reference sequence). Trimming pared 0 bases from V and 10 bases from J, leaving 8 bases between. The CDR3 length is 12 residues. CDR3 DNA sequence: TGTGCCAGCAGCTTAGCCGAGCGACCGCAGTATTTT. It yields the protein CASSLAERPQYF.

The chain is built from TRBV12-3 or TRBV12-4 and TRBJ2-1; possible D gene TRBD2, 6 bases. This CDR3 spans 13 amino acids. V dropped 3 bases and J dropped 7 bases, with 10 bases sitting between them. CDR3 nucleotides: TGTGCCAGCAGTTTGGGGGGACGGAATGAGCAGTTCTTC. It is translated as CASSLGGRNEQFF.

V gene TRBV10-3 combines with J gene TRBJ1-2, with 12 bases lining up with TRBD1. Germline assignment: CDR1 ENHRY and CDR2 SYGVKD. CDR3 length equals 14 residues. V lost 6 bases to trimming and J lost 3 bases; unmatched junction nucleotides: 2. This chain's CDR3 is CAIRGQGADYGYTF. The CDR3 coding sequence is TGTGCCATCAGGGGACAGGGGGCTGACTATGGCTACACCTTC.

The V gene is TRBV30, the J gene TRBJ1-4; D possibly corresponds to TRBD1 (5 bases). Trimming left V 3 bases short and J 4 bases short, with 15 bases between. CDR3 size: 15 residues. The germline gives CDR1 GTSNPN, CDR2 SVGIG (reference sequence). Here the CDR3 reads CAWSVFAGGNEKLFF. In DNA, the CDR3 is TGTGCCTGGAGCGTATTTGCGGGGGGTAATGAAAAACTGTTTTTT.

The V and J genes are TRBV6-1 and TRBJ2-7, with TRBD1 matching over 10 bases. The J segment lost 3 bases and the V segment lost 3 bases, leaving 5 bases of the junction unmatched. The CDR3 sequence is 15 residues long. Germline V CDR1 and CDR2: MNHNS, SASEGT. CDR3 residues: CASSEGGTGVYEQYF. The CDR3 DNA reads as TGTGCCAGCAGTGAGGGTGGGACAGGGGTCTACGAGCAGTACTTC.

Only one count was recorded for this clone. The chain employs TRBV7-9 and TRBJ2-1; D may be TRBD2 (5 bases). In germline, CDR1 is SEHNR, CDR2 FQNEAQ (reference sequence). V gave up 1 base and J gave up 7 bases, with 5 bases separating them. The CDR3 is 12 amino acids. CDR3 protein: CASSLGENEQFF. CDR3 nucleotide sequence: TGTGCCAGCAGCTTAGGGGAGAATGAGCAGTTCTTC. Full variable domain (missing parts from reference TRBV7-9 and TRBJ2-1): DTGVSQNPRHKITKRGQNVTFRCDPISEHNRLYWYRQTLGQGPEFLTYFQNEAQLEKSRLLSDRFSAERPKGSFSTLEIQRTEQGDSAMYLCASSLGENEQFFGPGTRLTVL.

This clone occurred a few times. This chain uses TRBV7-2 with TRBJ2-7; TRBD2 agrees at 8 bases. The CDR3 runs to 15 residues. Germline assignment: CDR1 SGHTA and CDR2 FQGNSA. The ends lost 2 bases at V and 3 bases at J; junction bases unmatched: 6. The CDR3 protein is CASSLMAGGLYEQYF. CDR3 sequence (DNA): TGTGCCAGCAGCTTAATGGCGGGGGGACTCTACGAGCAGTACTTC.

The chain uses TRBV4-1 and TRBJ1-2; maybe TRBD1 (5 bases). Germline CDR1 and CDR2: MGHRA and YSYEKL. This CDR3 has 15 residues. Trimming took 1 base from V and 0 from J, leaving 9 bases between them. The CDR3 DNA sequence: TGCGCCAGCAGCCAAGTTACAGGAGCTAACTATGGCTACACCTTC. Protein product: CASSQVTGANYGYTF.

V gene TRBV5-6 combines with J gene TRBJ1-5; D perhaps matches TRBD1 (5 bases). V was shortened by 2 bases and J by 5 bases, with 11 bases between the two germline ends. Germline-derived CDR1 and CDR2 are SGHDT and YYEEEE. The length of the CDR3 is 14 residues. CDR3 in amino acids: CASSFGPGDQPQHF. The CDR3 region has the DNA TGTGCCAGCAGCTTCGGACCGGGGGATCAGCCCCAGCATTTT.

The rearrangement joins TRBV7-2 to TRBJ2-1; perhaps TRBD2 as D (7 bases). The CDR3 is 16 residues long. Germline lookup yields CDR1 SGHTA and CDR2 FQGNSA. Trimming removed 2 bases from V and 2 bases from J, with 13 bases in between. CDR3 protein: CASSLLSGGAYNEQFF. CDR3 bases: TGTGCCAGCAGCTTATTATCGGGGGGCGCCTACAATGAGCAGTTCTTC.

CDR3: CASSVAGGAPQETQYF. The CDR3 DNA reads as TGTGCCAGCAGCGTAGCCGGGGGGGCCCCCCAAGAGACCCAGTACTTC. The rearrangement uses TRBV9 and TRBJ2-5; 8 bases match TRBD2. CDR1 SGDLS and CDR2 YYNGEE come from the germline V gene. This CDR3 has 16 amino acids. Trimming at V came to 0 bases and at J to 1 base, leaving 5 bases not matched to a gene.